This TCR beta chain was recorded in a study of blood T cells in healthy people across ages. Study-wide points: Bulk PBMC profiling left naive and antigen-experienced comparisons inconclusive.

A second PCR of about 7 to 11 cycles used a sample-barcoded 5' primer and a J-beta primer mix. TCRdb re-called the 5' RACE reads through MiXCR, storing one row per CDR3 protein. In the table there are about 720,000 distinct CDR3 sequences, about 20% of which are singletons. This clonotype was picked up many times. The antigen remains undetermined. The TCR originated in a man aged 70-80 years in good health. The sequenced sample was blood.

CDR3 loop: CASSLAGGTGELFF. The CDR3 DNA is TGTGCCAGCAGCTTAGCAGGAGGCACCGGGGAGCTGTTTTTT. This chain uses TRBV7-9 with TRBJ2-2, with TRBD2 as a possible D gene (5 bases). The CDR3 extends over 14 amino acids. The germline gives CDR1 SEHNR, CDR2 FQNEAQ (reference sequence). Deletions cut 0 bases from V and 4 bases from J, with 6 bases between.